The 5 T cell receptor beta chains listed next were all sequenced from one sample in a study of cytomegalovirus exposure and HLA in healthy donors. PCR used 60 Vbeta primers and 13 Jbeta primers. Measured with immunoSEQ multiplex PCR; TCRdb has only the in-frame clones, and not every one. Of tens of thousands of clones listed, around four fifths are singletons. Sequencing was carried out using PBMCs. These receptors all stem from a male donor in good health and CMV-seronegative.

V gene TRBV4-1 combines with J gene TRBJ2-1; D possibly corresponds to TRBD2 (5 bases). CDR3 size: 14 residues. V dropped 5 bases and J dropped 5 bases, with 13 bases sitting between them. Germline CDR1 is MGHRA and CDR2 is YSYEKL. The chain's CDR3 is CASSLRTGNNEQFF. DNA of the CDR3: TGCGCCAGCAGCTTGCGGACGGGGAACAATGAGCAGTTCTTC.

The chain couples TRBV6-5 to TRBJ2-5, with D tentatively TRBD2 (5 bases). The end of the DNA fits TRBJ2-7 better, so the J call may be wrong. The length of the CDR3 is 15 residues. CDR1 and CDR2 (germline): MNHEY, SVGAGI. CDR3 in amino acids: CASSPRGGSAYEQYF. CDR3 sequence (DNA): TGTGCCAGCAGTCCTCGAGGCGGGTCGGCGTACGAGCAGTACTTC.

This clone has more than one count but fewer than ten. The chain recombines TRBV25-1 with TRBJ1-2; 7 bases are a match to TRBD1. The junction had 10 bases not matched to a gene; V was cut back by 8 bases and J by 4 bases. The CDR3 consists of 14 residues. From germline, CDR1 is MGHDK and CDR2 SYGVNS. CDR3 sequence (DNA): TGTGCCAGCCGATCAACAGGGGAGTCCTATGGCTACACCTTC. This translates into CASRSTGESYGYTF.

The chain is built from TRBV30 and TRBJ1-2; D gene ambiguous. Germline V CDR1 and CDR2: GTSNPN, SVGIG (reference sequence). This CDR3 has 9 amino acids. Trimming cost V 7 bases and J 5 bases, with 5 bases left between them. The CDR3 DNA reads TGTGCCTCTTCGTATGGCTACACCTTC. The encoded protein is CASSYGYTF.

The chain joins TRBV5-1 to TRBJ2-1, with 7 positions matching TRBD2. J lost 7 bases, V lost 4 bases, and 14 bases had no gene match. Germline lookup yields CDR1 SGHRS and CDR2 YFSETQ. The CDR3 totals 16 residues. The CDR3 loop is CASSTGGWLEMNEQFF. CDR3 in DNA: TGCGCCAGCAGCACCGGGGGGTGGCTCGAGATGAATGAGCAGTTCTTC.